The 15 T cell receptor beta chains reported below all come from one sample, sequenced in a study of spatial heterogeneity in lung cancer. Time point of the sample: blood at routine non-recurrence follow-up after resection. Material for sequencing was whole RNA from tumor, nontumor lung or frozen PBMC, left unsorted. TCRdb recomputed calls from the 5' RACE reads with MiXCR, one row per CDR3 protein. The table shows some 120,000 distinct CDR3 sequences, with over 9% occurring only once. This specimen was PBMCs, taken at follow-up. Source of these receptors: a male donor with early-stage non-small cell lung cancer.

Comments on this clonotype: This clone may be a read error of a much larger clone one base away. The chain recombines TRBV7-6 with TRBJ2-1; D may be TRBD1 or TRBD2 (5 bases each). CDR3 length: 12 residues. Germline values: CDR1 SGHVS, CDR2 FNYEAQ. CDR3 amino acids: CAGSSFTGGQFF. The CDR3 DNA follows: TGTGCCGGCAGTTCATTCACAGGAGGACAGTTCTTC.

The chain has TRBV5-8 and TRBJ2-3; the match to TRBD1 covers 8 bases. V was pared by 0 bases and J by 0 bases, with 3 bases of the junction left unmatched. CDR3 size: 16 residues. Germline lookup yields CDR1 SGHTS and CDR2 YDEGEE. CDR3 region: CASSLGTGFSTDTQYF. The CDR3 DNA reads as TGTGCCAGCAGCTTGGGGACAGGGTTTAGCACAGATACGCAGTATTTT.

This clonotype was seen a few times. V is TRBV7-2 and J is TRBJ1-4; D is undetermined. The CDR3 covers 13 residues. Germline V gene lookup returns CDR1 SGHTA and CDR2 FQGNSA. The V and J ends lost 1 base and 8 bases respectively, with 8 bases between them. In DNA, the CDR3 is TGTGCCAGCAGCTTAGATCGGGCCGAAAAACTGTTTTTT. Amino acids: CASSLDRAEKLFF.

The J gene is TRBJ2-5, the V gene TRBV20-1; 9 bases are a match to TRBD2. Germline V gene sequence: CDR1 DFQATT, CDR2 SNEGSKA (reference sequence). J gave up 1 base and V 0 bases, and 9 bases lay outside the gene matches. The CDR3 runs 17 residues. The CDR3 loop is CSARDGVSGGFQETQYF. The CDR3 coding sequence is TGCAGTGCTAGAGATGGTGTCAGCGGGGGGTTCCAAGAGACCCAGTACTTC.

This clonotype was counted between two and nine times. The V gene is TRBV4-1, the J gene TRBJ2-7; D possibly corresponds to TRBD2 (6 bases). Germline assignment: CDR1 MGHRA and CDR2 YSYEKL. This CDR3 region has 14 residues. The V end lost 5 bases, the J end lost 3 bases, and 14 bases lay between the germline ends. CDR3 sequence reads: CASSSRSGGYEQYF. CDR3 nucleotides: TGCGCCAGCAGCTCTCGTAGCGGTGGCTACGAGCAGTACTTC.

This clonotype was seen repeatedly, ten times or more. J is TRBJ1-5 and V is TRBV28, with D perhaps matching TRBD1 (6 bases). V gave up 3 bases and J gave up 6 bases, with 18 bases separating them. The CDR3 loop spans 16 amino acids. Germline V CDR1 and CDR2: MDHEN, SYDVKM. CDR3 coding DNA: TGTGCCAGCAGTTTTTCAGGGTGGGGGGCAACTCAGCCCCAGCATTTT. Translated: CASSFSGWGATQPQHF.

This clonotype was detected many times. The J gene is TRBJ2-1, the V gene TRBV20-1; possible D gene TRBD1, 5 bases. Germline assignment: CDR1 DFQATT and CDR2 SNEGSKA (reference sequence). Trimming stripped 5 bases from V and 6 bases from J, with 14 bases between. The CDR3 contains 13 residues. The CDR3 sequence is CSAQGPFGNEQFF. CDR3 coding DNA: TGCAGTGCTCAGGGCCCATTCGGCAATGAGCAGTTCTTC.

This clonotype was found a few times. The genes are TRBV5-6 and TRBJ1-4, with TRBD1 as a possible D gene (5 bases). Trimming removed 1 base at V and 0 bases at J, with 13 bases between. This CDR3 contains 17 residues. The germline V gene encodes CDR1 SGHDT and CDR2 YYEEEE. The CDR3 protein is CASSLYQGDATNEKLFF. The CDR3 bases are TGTGCCAGCAGCTTGTATCAAGGGGATGCAACTAATGAAAAACTGTTTTTT.

This clonotype occurred a few times. The V and J genes are TRBV28 and TRBJ1-2; 10 nucleotides align to TRBD1. Per the germline V gene, CDR1 is MDHEN and CDR2 is SYDVKM. J was trimmed by 7 bases and V by 5 bases; bases with no gene match: 10. The CDR3 sequence is 15 residues long. This chain's CDR3 is CASSRDRGVLSGYTF. The CDR3 DNA follows: TGTGCCAGCAGTAGGGACAGGGGAGTCCTATCTGGCTACACCTTC.

In DNA, the CDR3 is TGTGCCAGCCAAAACGGGGTTCGTCAATTCTATGGCTACACCTTC. It is translated as CASQNGVRQFYGYTF. This chain connects TRBV6-2 or TRBV6-3 to TRBJ1-2, with unresolved D. Trimming cost V 8 bases and J 4 bases, with 20 bases left between them. The CDR3 runs to 15 residues. The germline V gene encodes CDR1 MNHEY and CDR2 SVGEGT.

This clonotype was counted many times. The chain couples TRBV3-1 to TRBJ2-3; D perhaps matches TRBD1 (6 bases). V lost 1 base, J lost 6 bases, and 23 bases lay in between. Germline CDR1 LGHDT, CDR2 YNNKEL (reference sequence). The CDR3 has 18 residues. Written as DNA, the CDR3 is TGTGCCAGCAGCCAAGGTGGTCTGACAGGCTCTCGGGCGGATACGCAGTATTTT. This translates into CASSQGGLTGSRADTQYF.

This clonotype was counted only a few times. This rearrangement joins TRBV6-5 to TRBJ1-6; D unresolved. CDR1 is MNHEY and CDR2 is SVGAGI in the germline V gene. The CDR3 extends over 12 amino acids. Trimming pared 8 bases from V and 13 bases from J, leaving 15 bases between. The CDR3 sequence is CASALLSGPLHF. For the CDR3, the DNA is TGTGCCAGCGCTCTCCTCAGTGGGCCCCTCCACTTT.

This clonotype occurred a few times. The chain combines TRBV27 with TRBJ1-2; 7 bases line up with TRBD1. J gave up 4 bases and V 5 bases, and 10 bases lay outside the gene matches. Looked up from germline, CDR1 is MNHEY and CDR2 is SMNVEV (reference sequence). The CDR3 has 15 amino acids. This chain's CDR3 is CASSPRTGLSYGYTF. The CDR3 nucleotides are TGTGCCAGCAGTCCTAGGACAGGACTCTCCTATGGCTACACCTTC.

J is TRBJ2-7 and V is TRBV5-1; 8 bases fit TRBD1. CDR1 and CDR2 (germline): SGHRS, YFSETQ. The J segment lost 4 bases and the V segment lost 0 bases, leaving 6 bases of the junction unmatched. The CDR3 totals 15 residues. The CDR3 is CASSLEAGGRYEQYF. CDR3 coding DNA: TGCGCCAGCAGCTTGGAGGCAGGGGGCAGGTACGAGCAGTACTTC.

This clonotype was observed a few times. V usage is TRBV10-3 and J usage is TRBJ2-2, with D maybe TRBD1 (6 bases). The ends were cut back, 6 bases at V and 0 bases at J, with 11 bases in the middle. The CDR3 runs to 15 residues. Germline V gene lookup returns CDR1 ENHRY and CDR2 SYGVKD. CDR3 nucleotides: TGTGCCATCAGACCCGGGACACCGAACACCGGGGAGCTGTTTTTT. It translates to CAIRPGTPNTGELFF.